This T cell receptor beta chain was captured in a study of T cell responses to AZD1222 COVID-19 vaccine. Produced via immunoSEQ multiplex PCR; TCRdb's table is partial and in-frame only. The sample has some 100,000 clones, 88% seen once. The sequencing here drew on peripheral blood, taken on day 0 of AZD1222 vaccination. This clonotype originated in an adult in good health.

The CDR3: CASSDRAGSNTEAFF. The CDR3 region has the DNA TGCGCCAGCAGTGATCGGGCAGGATCTAACACTGAAGCTTTCTTT. V usage is TRBV10-1 and J usage is TRBJ1-1; D remains ambiguous. Germline V gives CDR1 WNHNN, CDR2 SYGVQD (reference sequence). V was trimmed by 3 bases and J by 2 bases, leaving 13 bases between them. CDR3 length equals 15 residues.